This T cell receptor beta chain came from a study of blood T cell repertoires in COVID-19. Study-level information: The United States, Italy and Spain provided the acute and convalescent COVID-19 samples. Sample material is recorded as cDNA or gDNA derived from T cells, B-cell-depleted T cells, or PBMCs.

Authors' methods: From reference gene primer amplification, estimates of nucleated cell counts were derived. The method was immunoSEQ multiplex PCR; TCRdb's version includes in-frame clones alone and lacks a portion of them. V, J and clone size reflect that table, while D and trimming were determined from the DNA. The table has 13,000 or so clones, 86% seen once. The CDR3 spans 15 residues. J was trimmed by 2 bases and V by 0 bases; bases with no gene match: 2. Germline V gene sequence: CDR1 SGHRS, CDR2 YFSETQ. The specimen sequenced was peripheral blood. The rearrangement links TRBV5-1 to TRBJ2-5, with TRBD1 matching over 9 bases. The TCR was taken from a man older than 75 with acute or convalescent COVID-19. CDR3 bases: TGCGCCAGCAGCTTGGGGGACAGGGTTCAAGAGACCCAGTACTTC. Encoded protein: CASSLGDRVQETQYF.